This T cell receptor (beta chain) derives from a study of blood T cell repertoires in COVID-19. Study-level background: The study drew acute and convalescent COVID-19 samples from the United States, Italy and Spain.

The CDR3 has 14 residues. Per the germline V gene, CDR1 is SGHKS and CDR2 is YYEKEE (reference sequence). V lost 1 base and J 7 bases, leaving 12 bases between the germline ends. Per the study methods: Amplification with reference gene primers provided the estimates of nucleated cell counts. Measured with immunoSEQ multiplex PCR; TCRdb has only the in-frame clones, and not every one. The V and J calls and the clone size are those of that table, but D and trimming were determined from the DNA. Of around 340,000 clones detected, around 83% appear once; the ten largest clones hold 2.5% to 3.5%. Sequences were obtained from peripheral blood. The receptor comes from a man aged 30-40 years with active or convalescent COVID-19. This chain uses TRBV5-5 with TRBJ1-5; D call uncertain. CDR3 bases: TGTGCCAGCAGCTTGTTCGGTGCGATGCAGCCCCAGCATTTT. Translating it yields CASSLFGAMQPQHF.